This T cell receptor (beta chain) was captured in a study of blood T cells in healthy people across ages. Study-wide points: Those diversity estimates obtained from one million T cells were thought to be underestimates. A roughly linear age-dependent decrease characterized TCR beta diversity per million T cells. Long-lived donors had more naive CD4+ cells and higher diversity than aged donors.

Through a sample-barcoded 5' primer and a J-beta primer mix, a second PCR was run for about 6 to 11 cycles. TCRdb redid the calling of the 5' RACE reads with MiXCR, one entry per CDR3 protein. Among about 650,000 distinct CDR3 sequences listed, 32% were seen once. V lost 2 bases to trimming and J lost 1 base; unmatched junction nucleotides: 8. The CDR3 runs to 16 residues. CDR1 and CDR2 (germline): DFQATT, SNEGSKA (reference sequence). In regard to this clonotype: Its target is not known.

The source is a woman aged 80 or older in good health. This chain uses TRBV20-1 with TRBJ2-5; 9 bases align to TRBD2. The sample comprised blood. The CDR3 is CSARRWREGPQETQYF. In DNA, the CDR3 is TGCAGTGCTAGAAGATGGCGGGAGGGCCCCCAAGAGACCCAGTACTTC.